The source of this TCR beta chain is a study of beta chain features in type 1 diabetes. General study points: Moderate but significant shortening of TCRB CDR3s was recorded in all four CD4+ subsets from Type 1 diabetes patients.

Only a few counts were recorded for this clone. Its antigen remains unidentified. The CDR3 consists of 14 residues. The germline V gene has CDR1 MDHEN and CDR2 SYDVKM. Trimming stripped 5 bases from V and 10 bases from J, with 17 bases between. Reverse transcription of all isolated RNA meant that expressed TCRB transcripts were sequenced. Clones were sequenced by immunoSEQ multiplex PCR, and TCRdb holds only the in-frame ones, with some missing. The sample consists of around 160,000 clones, 6.5% to 10% of them appearing once. Material for sequencing was central memory CD4+ T cells from blood. The rearrangement joins TRBV28 to TRBJ1-4; no definite D call. The sequence was obtained from a woman between 18 and 30 years old with type 1 diabetes. Here the CDR3 DNA reads TGTGCCAGCAGTCCCTCAGGCGAGGCGGGAAAACTGTTTTTT. This translates into CASSPSGEAGKLFF.